This T cell receptor beta chain was captured by sequencing in a study of shared clonotypes between healthy human individuals. Concerning this clone itself: The same CDR3 also results from other DNA sequences found in this sample.

CD45RO-negative cells were positively selected for CCR7, leaving out terminally differentiated effector memory CD45RA+ cells. CDR1 is SEHNR and CDR2 is FQNEAQ in the germline V gene (reference sequence). The CDR3 has 12 amino acids. V shed 2 bases and J shed 3 bases, with 5 bases lying between them. Data came from immunoSEQ multiplex PCR; TCRdb stores just in-frame clones and leaves some out. The sample shows under 1 million clones, just over 95% of them seen only once. This sequence was found in a man aged 25 to 40 in good health. Sequenced material: naive CD8+ T cells sorted from blood. V is TRBV7-9 and J is TRBJ2-7; D gene unclear. The CDR3 DNA is TGTGCCAGCAGCTTATCCGGCTACGAGCAGTACTTC. This codes for CASSLSGYEQYF.